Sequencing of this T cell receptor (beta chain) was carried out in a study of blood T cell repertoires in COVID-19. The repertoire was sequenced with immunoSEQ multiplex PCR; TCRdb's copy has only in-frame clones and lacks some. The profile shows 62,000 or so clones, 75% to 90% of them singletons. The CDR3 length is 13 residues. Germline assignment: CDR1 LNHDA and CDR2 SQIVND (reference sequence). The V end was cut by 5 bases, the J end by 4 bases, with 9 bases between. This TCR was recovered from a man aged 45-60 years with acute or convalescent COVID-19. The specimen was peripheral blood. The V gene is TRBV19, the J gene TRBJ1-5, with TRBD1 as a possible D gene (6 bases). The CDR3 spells CASSPGVNQPQHF. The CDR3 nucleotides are TGTGCCAGTAGTCCAGGGGTAAATCAGCCCCAGCATTTT.